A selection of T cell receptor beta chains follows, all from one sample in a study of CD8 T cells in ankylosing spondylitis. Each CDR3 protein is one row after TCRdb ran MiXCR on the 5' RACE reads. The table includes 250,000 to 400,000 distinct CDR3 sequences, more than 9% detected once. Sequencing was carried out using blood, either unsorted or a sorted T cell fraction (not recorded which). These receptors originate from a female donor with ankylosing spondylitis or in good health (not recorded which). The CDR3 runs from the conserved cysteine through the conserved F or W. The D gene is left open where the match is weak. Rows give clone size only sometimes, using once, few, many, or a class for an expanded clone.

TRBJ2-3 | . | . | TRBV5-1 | TGCGCCAGCAGCTTTGGGGTCGTCGACACAGATACGCAGTATTTT | CASSFGVVDTDTQYF
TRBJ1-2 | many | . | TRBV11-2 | TGTGCCAGCAGCTTAAGTCAGTCGGGGAATGGCTACACCTTC | CASSLSQSGNGYTF
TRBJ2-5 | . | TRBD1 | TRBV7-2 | TGTGCCAGCAGCTTAGGAGGGACAGGAAAAGAGACCCAGTACTTC | CASSLGGTGKETQYF
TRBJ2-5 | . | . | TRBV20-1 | TGCAGTGGAAAGACAGTCCAAGAGACCCAGTACTTC | CSGKTVQETQYF
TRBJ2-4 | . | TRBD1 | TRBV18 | TGTGCCAGCTCGCTCGGACAGGGCCAGGGCAAAAACATTCAGTACTTC | CASSLGQGQGKNIQYF
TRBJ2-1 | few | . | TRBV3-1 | TGTGCCAGCAGCCAAGATCTGAAGGGACCCCGGGACTCCAATGAGCAGTTCTTC | CASSQDLKGPRDSNEQFF
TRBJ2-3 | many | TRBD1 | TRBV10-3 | TGTGCCATCACTAAGGACAGGACAGATACGCAGTATTTT | CAITKDRTDTQYF
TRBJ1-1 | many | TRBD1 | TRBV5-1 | TGCGCCAGCAGCTTCGGGACAGCGAGTACTATGAACACTGAAGCTTTCTTT | CASSFGTASTMNTEAFF
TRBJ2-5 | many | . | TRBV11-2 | TGTGCCAGCAGTCCAACGAGGGAGACCCAGTACTTC | CASSPTRETQYF
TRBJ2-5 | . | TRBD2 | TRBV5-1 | TGCGCCAGCAGACTAGCGGGGGGGCGGCAAGAGACCCAGAACTTC | CASRLAGGRQETQNF
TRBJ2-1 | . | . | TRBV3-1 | TGTGCCAGCAGCCAAGAGGAAGAGGAAGCGACCCGGAATGAGCAGTTCTTC | CASSQEEEEATRNEQFF
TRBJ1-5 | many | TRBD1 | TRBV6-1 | TGTGCCAGGTCGGACAGGGTGGTGTTATGGGGCCATCAGCCCCAGCATTTT | CARSDRVVLWGHQPQHF
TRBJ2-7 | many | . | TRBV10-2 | TGCGCCAGCAGCTTATCGCCGGGACAACTGAGCTCCTACGAGCAGTACTTC | CASSLSPGQLSSYEQYF
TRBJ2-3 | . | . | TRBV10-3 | TGTGCCATCAGTCACTCCACAGATACGCAGTATTTT | CAISHSTDTQYF
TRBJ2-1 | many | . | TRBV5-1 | TGCGCCAGCAGCAGGGCGCGGGGCGGTGAGCAGTTCTTC | CASSRARGGEQFF
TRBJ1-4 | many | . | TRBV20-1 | TGCAGTGCTAGAGCCGCGGGACAATCTTTAATGAAAAAACTGTTTTTT | CSARAAGQSLMKKLFF
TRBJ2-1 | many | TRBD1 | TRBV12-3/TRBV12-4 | TGTGCCAGCAGATGGACAGGTAACAATGAGCAGTTCTTC | CASRWTGNNEQFF
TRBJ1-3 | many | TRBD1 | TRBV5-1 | TGCGCCAGCAGCGCGTCCGGGACAGACGGAAACACCATATATTTT | CASSASGTDGNTIYF
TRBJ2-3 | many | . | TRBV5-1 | TGCGCCAGCAGCTTGCTAGGGGCGGGAGATACGCAGTATTTT | CASSLLGAGDTQYF
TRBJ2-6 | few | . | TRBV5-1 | TGCGCCAGCAGCTACAACGGTGGGACTGGGGCCAACGTCCTGACTTTC | CASSYNGGTGANVLTF
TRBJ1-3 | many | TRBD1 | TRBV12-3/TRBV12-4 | TGTGCCAGCACTTCACAGGGGACTGGAAACACCATATATTTT | CASTSQGTGNTIYF
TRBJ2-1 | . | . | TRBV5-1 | TGCGCCAGCAGCCGGCGCAGTTCCTTCTCCTACAATGAGCAGTTCTTC | CASSRRSSFSYNEQFF
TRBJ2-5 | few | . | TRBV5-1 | TGCGCCAGCAGCTTGAATGTGGGGTTGGAGACCCAGTACTTC | CASSLNVGLETQYF
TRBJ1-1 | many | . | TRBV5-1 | TGCGCCAGCCTAGGGACGGTGAACACTGAAGCTTTCTTT | CASLGTVNTEAFF
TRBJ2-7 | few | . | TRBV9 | TGTGCCAGCAGCTTCCGGGACTCCCGCTACGAGCAGTACTTC | CASSFRDSRYEQYF
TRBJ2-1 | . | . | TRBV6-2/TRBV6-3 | TGTGCCAGCAGTTACCCCTGGTGGGGTGGGCAGTTCTTC | CASSYPWWGGQFF
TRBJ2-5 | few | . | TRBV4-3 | TGCGCCAGCAGCCAAGAGAGGACGGAGACCCAGTACTTC | CASSQERTETQYF
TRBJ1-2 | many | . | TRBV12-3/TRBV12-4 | TGTGCCAGCAGTCAGGCGTATGGCTACACCTTC | CASSQAYGYTF
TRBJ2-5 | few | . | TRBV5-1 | TGCGCCAGCAGCTCGGTCCGGGGACAAGAGACCCAGTACTTC | CASSSVRGQETQYF
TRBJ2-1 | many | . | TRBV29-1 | TGCAGCGTTGCGGGGGGACACCTCAATGAGCAGTTCTTC | CSVAGGHLNEQFF
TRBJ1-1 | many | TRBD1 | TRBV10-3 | TGTGCCATCAGAGGGACAGGTTTGGCGTGGTCTGGTGAAGCTTTCTTT | CAIRGTGLAWSGEAFF
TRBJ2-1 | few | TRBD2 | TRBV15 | TGTGCCACCAGCAGAGCTTCTAAGACTAGCGGGAGGCCAAATGAGCAGTTCTTC | CATSRASKTSGRPNEQFF
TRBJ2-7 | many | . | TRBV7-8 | TGTGCCAGCAGCTTATATACGGACCCGGCCTACGAGCAGTACTTC | CASSLYTDPAYEQYF
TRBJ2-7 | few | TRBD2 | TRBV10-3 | TGTGCCATCAGTGAGAGCGGGGCTGCCTACGAGCAGTACTTC | CAISESGAAYEQYF
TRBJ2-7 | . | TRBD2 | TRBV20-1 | TGCAGTGCTAGTATAGCGGGACTAGCGGGAGCAAAACCCTACGAGCAGTACTTC | CSASIAGLAGAKPYEQYF
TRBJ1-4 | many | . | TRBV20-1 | TGCAGTGCTAGGAGGATACAGGGTGGGGGAAAACTGTTTTTT | CSARRIQGGGKLFF
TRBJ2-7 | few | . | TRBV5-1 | TGCGCCAGCAGCTCCCGTGTGGAACCTTACGAGCAGTACTTC | CASSSRVEPYEQYF
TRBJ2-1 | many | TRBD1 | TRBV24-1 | TGTGCCACCAGTGACCCGACAGGGGTAGGACTCGGGGGCAATGAGCAGTTCTTC | CATSDPTGVGLGGNEQFF
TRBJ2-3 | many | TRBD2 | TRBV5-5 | TGTGCCAGCAGCTTGGCCGGGCTAGCGGGAGCGGATACGCAGTATTTT | CASSLAGLAGADTQYF
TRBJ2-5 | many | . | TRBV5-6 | TGTGCCAGCAGCCCTTCCGGGGCCGGTGGGACCCAGTACTTC | CASSPSGAGGTQYF
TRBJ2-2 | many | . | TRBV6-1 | TGTGCCAGCAGCCACCCTAGAACCGGGGAGCTGTTTTTT | CASSHPRTGELFF
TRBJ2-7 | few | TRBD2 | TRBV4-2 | TGTGCCAGCAGCCCCACTAGCGGGAGGGGCTCCTACGAGCAGTACTTC | CASSPTSGRGSYEQYF
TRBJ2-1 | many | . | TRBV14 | TGTGCCAGCAGCCTACGGGGTCTGAGGGGCAATGAGCAGTTCTTC | CASSLRGLRGNEQFF
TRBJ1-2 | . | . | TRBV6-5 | TGTGCCAGCAGTTACCGGAGAGGCGGCTACACCTTC | CASSYRRGGYTF
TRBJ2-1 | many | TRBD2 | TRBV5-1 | TGCGCCAGCAGCTTTAGCTTACCACAGCGGGGGGGCGGCTATGAGCAGTTCTTC | CASSFSLPQRGGGYEQFF
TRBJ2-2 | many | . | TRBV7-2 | TGTGCCAGCAGCTTCAAAATTACCGGGGAGCTGTTTTTT | CASSFKITGELFF
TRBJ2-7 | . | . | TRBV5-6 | TGTGCCAGCAGCCACCTAACAGGGCCCTCATCCTACGAGCAGTACTTC | CASSHLTGPSSYEQYF
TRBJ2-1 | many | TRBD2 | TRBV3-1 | TGTGCCAGCAGCCAAGAGGGACGGGAGGTAGGTGAGCAGTTCTTC | CASSQEGREVGEQFF
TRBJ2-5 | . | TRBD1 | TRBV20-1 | TGCAGTGCCTTTGAAACAGGGGGCCAAGAGACCCAGTACTTC | CSAFETGGQETQYF
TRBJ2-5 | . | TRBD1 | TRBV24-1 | TGTGCCACCAGTGATCCCGGGACAGGAGGAAAGACCCAGTACTTC | CATSDPGTGGKTQYF
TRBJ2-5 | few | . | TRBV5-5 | TGTGCCAGCAGCCTTTACGGGACACCGCAAGAGACCCAGTACTTC | CASSLYGTPQETQYF
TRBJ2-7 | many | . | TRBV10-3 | TGTGCCATCAGTGGCACACAGGGAGACGAGCAGTACTTC | CAISGTQGDEQYF